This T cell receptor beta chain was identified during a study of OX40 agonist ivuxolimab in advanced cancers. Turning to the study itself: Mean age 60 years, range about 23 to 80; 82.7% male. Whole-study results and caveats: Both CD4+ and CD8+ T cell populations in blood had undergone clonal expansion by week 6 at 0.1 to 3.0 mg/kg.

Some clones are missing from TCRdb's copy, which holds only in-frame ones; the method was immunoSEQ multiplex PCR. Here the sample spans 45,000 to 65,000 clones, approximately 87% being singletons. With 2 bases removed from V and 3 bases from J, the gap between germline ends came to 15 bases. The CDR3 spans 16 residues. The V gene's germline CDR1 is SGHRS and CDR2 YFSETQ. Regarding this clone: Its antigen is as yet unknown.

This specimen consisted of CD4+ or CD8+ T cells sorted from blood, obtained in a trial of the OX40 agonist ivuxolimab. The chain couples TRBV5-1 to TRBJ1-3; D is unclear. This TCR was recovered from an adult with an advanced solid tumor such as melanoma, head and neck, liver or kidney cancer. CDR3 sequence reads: CASSLGAQHLGNTIYF. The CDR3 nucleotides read TGCGCCAGCAGCTTAGGCGCACAGCACCTTGGAAACACCATATATTTT.